This TCR beta chain came from a study of cytomegalovirus exposure and HLA in healthy donors. Study results and caveats: Highly shared sequence variants in one cluster were likely a sequencing artifact. Specificity of a few CMV-associated chains for CMV antigens was verified in vitro.

The study ran its PCR with 60 Vbeta and 13 Jbeta primers. Original processing methods: Around 76 million unique TCR beta chains, about 12 million shared, were counted in a later analysis. Sequencing was performed with immunoSEQ multiplex PCR; in TCRdb, only in-frame clones are kept and a portion is missing. The V and J calls and clone size come from that table; D and trimming were worked out from the DNA. Its listing shows 140,000 to 150,000 clones. CDR1 and CDR2 from the germline V gene are LNHDA and SQIVND (reference sequence). The germline V and J ends were trimmed by 1 base and 7 bases, with 7 bases remaining between them. This CDR3 contains 12 residues. As concerns this clone: Its specificity is not known.

The gene calls are TRBV19 and TRBJ1-2; no reliable D call. The sequenced sample consisted of PBMCs. The receptor was isolated from a male donor in good health and CMV-seronegative. CDR3 sequence (DNA): TGTGCCAGTAGTATAGCCGAGAGTGGCTACACCTTC. It yields the protein CASSIAESGYTF.